These 27 T cell receptor beta chains came from one sample sequenced in a study of cytomegalovirus exposure and HLA in healthy donors. 60 Vbeta and 13 Jbeta primers were used in PCR. Sequencing was performed with immunoSEQ multiplex PCR; in TCRdb, only in-frame clones are kept and a portion is missing. The data hold 85,000 to 100,000 clones, with roughly three quarters observed a single time. Source material: PBMCs. The receptors were gathered from a woman between 35 and 50 years old in good health and CMV-seronegative.

Only one count was recorded for this clone. The rearrangement links TRBV6-1 to TRBJ1-2; TRBD1 matches 9 bases. There are 14 residues in the CDR3. Germline V gene lookup returns CDR1 MNHNS and CDR2 SASEGT. V was pared by 8 bases and J by 7 bases, with 11 bases of the junction left unmatched. The CDR3 here is CASSSGTGSLGYTF. The CDR3 DNA sequence: TGTGCCAGCTCCTCCGGGACAGGGTCTCTTGGCTACACCTTC.

The rearrangement links TRBV18 to TRBJ1-1; D perhaps matches TRBD1 (5 bases). The CDR3 sequence is 13 residues long. V shed 1 base and J shed 5 bases, with 8 bases lying between them. Germline-derived CDR1 and CDR2 are KGHSH and LQKENI. This chain's CDR3 is CASSPQGPTEAFF. The CDR3 DNA reads TGTGCCAGCTCACCACAGGGGCCTACTGAAGCTTTCTTT.

CDR3 nucleotides: TGTGCCAGCAGTTTGGGACAGGGGCCCCAAGAGACCCAGTACTTC. Its protein product is CASSLGQGPQETQYF. The J gene is TRBJ2-5, the V gene TRBV28, with 10 nucleotides matching TRBD1. Looked up from germline, CDR1 is MDHEN and CDR2 is SYDVKM. This CDR3 is built from 15 residues. Trimming took 3 bases from V and 1 from J; bases not matched to a gene: 2.

The chain uses TRBV6-6 and TRBJ2-7, with D perhaps matching TRBD2 (5 bases). The CDR3 is 13 amino acids. Germline loops: CDR1 MNHNY, CDR2 SVGAGI (reference sequence). V was pared by 6 bases and J by 2 bases, with 11 bases between. The DNA for the CDR3 is TGTGCCAGCAGAAAGAGGGATGCCTACGAGCAGTACTTC. It translates to CASRKRDAYEQYF.

Notes on this clone: At one end, the junction sequence differs from germline, possibly due to a read error. The chain joins TRBV6-5 to TRBJ1-4; TRBD1 might be the D (5 bases). The CDR3 loop spans 13 amino acids. Germline values: CDR1 MNHEY, CDR2 SVGAGI. CDR3 sequence: CTSSRPGYEKLFF. As DNA, the CDR3 is TGTACCAGCAGTCGTCCAGGGTATGAAAAACTGTTTTTT.

The rearrangement links TRBV28 to TRBJ2-3, with D possibly being TRBD1 (6 bases). This CDR3 is 17 amino acids long. Deletions cut 2 bases from V and 0 bases from J, with 15 bases between. Germline CDR1 reads MDHEN; CDR2 reads SYDVKM. The CDR3 DNA reads as TGTGCCAGCAGTTTAATTTGGGGCAGGGGAAGCACAGATACGCAGTATTTT. Amino acid sequence: CASSLIWGRGSTDTQYF.

The chain uses TRBV2 and TRBJ2-7; 8 positions agree with TRBD2. J was trimmed by 2 bases and V by 7 bases; bases with no gene match: 10. The CDR3 has 15 amino acids. From germline, CDR1 is SNHLY and CDR2 FYNNEI. The CDR3 is CASTEQRGSPYEQYF. In nucleotides, the CDR3 is TGTGCCAGCACCGAACAGCGGGGGTCCCCCTACGAGCAGTACTTC.

This clone has a single count. This chain joins TRBV7-3 and TRBJ1-1; possible D gene TRBD1, 5 bases. Germline V gene lookup returns CDR1 SGHTA and CDR2 FQGTGA. There are 15 residues in the CDR3. The ends were cut back, 5 bases at V and 1 base at J, with 14 bases in the middle. The CDR3 is CASSEFQGGNTEAFF. CDR3 in DNA: TGTGCCAGCAGCGAATTCCAGGGAGGGAACACTGAAGCTTTCTTT. Full variable domain (missing parts from reference TRBV7-3 and TRBJ1-1): GAGVSQTPSNKVTEKGKYVELRCDPISGHTALYWYRQSLGQGPEFLIYFQGTGAADDSGLPNDRFFAVRPEGSVSTLKIQRTERGDSAVYLCASSEFQGGNTEAFFGQGTRLTVV.

This clone turned up a few times. This chain uses TRBV7-2 with TRBJ1-3; D is possibly TRBD1 (5 bases). Germline CDR1 is SGHTA and CDR2 is FQGNSA. Trimming took 5 bases from V and 0 from J, leaving 17 bases between them. CDR3 length: 17 residues. CDR3 protein: CASSLGGQGLSGNTIYF. The CDR3 nucleotides are TGTGCCAGCAGCCTCGGTGGGCAGGGACTCTCTGGAAACACCATATATTTT.

The chain recombines TRBV4-2 with TRBJ1-2; TRBD1 aligns across 7 bases. The CDR3 has 16 amino acids. The J segment lost 3 bases and the V segment lost 4 bases, leaving 11 bases of the junction unmatched. CDR1 and CDR2 (germline): LGHNA, YNFKEQ. CDR3 DNA sequence: TGTGCCAGCAGCCTGTCGACAGGGCTCGTCGACTATGGCTACACCTTC. Encoded protein: CASSLSTGLVDYGYTF.

This clone was observed a handful of times. This chain connects TRBV7-6 to TRBJ2-7; 7 bases align to TRBD1. Unmatched junction bases numbered 5, after V lost 5 bases and J lost 1 base. From germline, CDR1 is SGHVS and CDR2 FNYEAQ. The CDR3 spans 14 residues. The CDR3 loop is CASSPPGQSYEQYF. The CDR3 DNA follows: TGTGCCAGCAGCCCGCCGGGACAGTCCTACGAGCAGTACTTC.

The genes are TRBV5-6 and TRBJ1-1, with D possibly being TRBD1 (5 bases). Germline V gives CDR1 SGHDT, CDR2 YYEEEE. The CDR3 is 16 residues long. V lost 2 bases and J 3 bases, leaving 17 bases between the germline ends. The CDR3 region is CASSFKGAKGYTEAFF. The CDR3, as DNA: TGTGCCAGCAGCTTTAAAGGGGCCAAAGGCTACACTGAAGCTTTCTTT.

This clone was observed once. J is TRBJ1-5 and V is TRBV23-1; the match to TRBD1 covers 8 bases. TRBV23-1 qualifies as an ORF whose function is uncertain. The junction had 9 bases not matched to a gene; V was cut back by 11 bases and J by 6 bases. The CDR3 contains 13 residues. The CDR3 sequence: CARSGQGGQPQHF. CDR3 sequence (DNA): TGCGCCCGGAGCGGACAGGGCGGTCAGCCCCAGCATTTT.

J is TRBJ2-7 and V is TRBV9, with a tentative D call TRBD2 (7 bases). Germline V gives CDR1 SGDLS, CDR2 YYNGEE. The CDR3 consists of 12 residues. The V end lost 7 bases, the J end lost 7 bases, and 15 bases lay between the germline ends. The CDR3 bases are TGTGCCAGCGGATCGGGGGGCGAAGAGCAGTACTTC. Translation gives CASGSGGEEQYF.

This clone was detected a few times. The chain employs TRBV6-1 and TRBJ1-1, with D unclear. Deletions cut 4 bases from V and 1 base from J, with 7 bases between. The CDR3 loop spans 13 amino acids. CDR1 is MNHNS, CDR2 SASEGT, per germline. The CDR3 DNA reads as TGTGCCAGCAGTGCGCTAGGGAACACTGAAGCTTTCTTT. Its translation: CASSALGNTEAFF.

The gene calls are TRBV6-6 and TRBJ2-7, with TRBD2 matching 8 bases. CDR1 and CDR2 from the germline V gene are MNHNY and SVGAGI (reference sequence). This CDR3 has 13 amino acids. V was clipped by 7 bases and J by 2 bases; unmatched bases: 4. CDR3 bases: TGTGCCAGCACGAGCGGGGGTACCTACGAGCAGTACTTC. The encoded protein is CASTSGGTYEQYF.

The J gene is TRBJ1-1, the V gene TRBV30, with 12 bases that match TRBD1. This CDR3 comprises 16 residues. Losses at the gene ends were 0 bases for V and 6 bases for J; bases not matched to a gene: 8. Germline CDR1 reads GTSNPN; CDR2 reads SVGIG (reference sequence). The CDR3 coding sequence is TGTGCCTGGAGTGTACTGACTTGGGACAGGGGGCCTGAAGCTTTCTTT. Translation: CAWSVLTWDRGPEAFF.

This clone appeared a single time. J is TRBJ1-5 and V is TRBV2; maybe TRBD1 (5 bases). The CDR3 totals 14 residues. V lost 4 bases to trimming and J lost 6 bases, with 13 bases between them. CDR1 and CDR2 (germline): SNHLY, FYNNEI. The CDR3 nucleotides are TGTGCCAGCAGTGTGGGAGGGGACGGTCAGCCCCAGCATTTT. Residues: CASSVGGDGQPQHF.

As for this clone: At one of its ends the junction is not consistent with the germline gene, which may arise from a read error. This rearrangement joins TRBV18 to TRBJ1-2; 10 bases map to TRBD1. Germline V gene sequence: CDR1 KGHSH, CDR2 LQKENI. CDR3 length: 17 residues. Written as DNA, the CDR3 is TGTGCCAGCTCACCCCCCGGGACAGGGGTGGGTAACTATGGCTACCCCTTC. This encodes CASSPPGTGVGNYGYPF.

The V call is TRBV19, the J call TRBJ2-1; D is unclear. Trimming stripped 6 bases from V and 5 bases from J, with 5 bases between. The CDR3 extends over 11 amino acids. CDR1 is LNHDA, CDR2 SQIVND, per germline (reference sequence). The CDR3 here is CASRENNEQFF. CDR3 coding DNA: TGTGCCAGTAGAGAGAACAATGAGCAGTTCTTC.

The chain recombines TRBV5-1 with TRBJ1-4, with TRBD1 identical over 9 bases. Trimming at V came to 2 bases and at J to 10 bases, leaving 9 bases not matched to a gene. Looked up from germline, CDR1 is SGHRS and CDR2 is YFSETQ. The CDR3 has 15 residues. The CDR3 DNA follows: TGCGCCAGCAGCTTTGGGGACAGGGCCCAGCCAAAACTGTTTTTT. Amino acids: CASSFGDRAQPKLFF. Using reference TRBV5-1 and TRBJ1-4 for the parts outside the CDR3, the full variable domain is KAGVTQTPRYLIKTRGQQVTLSCSPISGHRSVSWYQQTPGQGLQFLFEYFSETQRNKGNFPGRFSGRQFSNSRSEMNVSTLELGDSALYLCASSFGDRAQPKLFFGSGTQLSVL.

The chain employs TRBV15 and TRBJ1-6; the match to TRBD1 covers 9 bases. The CDR3 contains 15 residues. The V segment lost 5 bases and the J segment 10 bases; nucleotides outside the gene matches: 9. The germline V gene has CDR1 LNHNV and CDR2 YYDKDF (reference sequence). The chain's CDR3 is CATSGEDRGYSPLHF. The CDR3 region has the DNA TGTGCCACCAGCGGGGAGGACAGGGGATACTCACCCCTCCACTTT.

V usage is TRBV30 and J usage is TRBJ1-3; D is uncertain. Trimming cost V 1 base and J 0 bases, with 7 bases left between them. The germline CDR1 and CDR2 sequences are GTSNPN and SVGIG (reference sequence). CDR3 length: 14 amino acids. As DNA, the CDR3 is TGTGCCTGGAGTGGCCCAGGCTCTGGAAACACCATATATTTT. Translating it yields CAWSGPGSGNTIYF.

V usage is TRBV15 and J usage is TRBJ1-2; the D is unclear. Germline lookup yields CDR1 LNHNV and CDR2 YYDKDF (reference sequence). This CDR3 has 18 residues. Trimming shortened V by 0 bases and J by 1 base, and 18 bases separated the two germline ends. The CDR3 nucleotides are TGTGCCACCAGCAGAGATCCCTCGACTGCCAGTTTTAACTATGGCTACACCTTC. This sequence encodes CATSRDPSTASFNYGYTF.

This clone was counted once. V usage is TRBV27 and J usage is TRBJ1-6, with 8 positions matching TRBD1. V gave up 4 bases and J gave up 7 bases; unmatched junction bases: 6. Germline lookup yields CDR1 MNHEY and CDR2 SMNVEV (reference sequence). The CDR3 loop spans 15 amino acids. CDR3 region: CASSSRQGRNSPLHF. CDR3 bases: TGTGCCAGCAGTTCTCGACAGGGGAGGAATTCACCCCTCCACTTT.

The gene calls are TRBV5-1 and TRBJ2-2; weak D call: TRBD1 (7 bases). Deletions cut 4 bases from V and 5 bases from J, with 18 bases between. CDR3 size: 16 residues. Per germline, CDR1 SGHRS and CDR2 YFSETQ. Written as DNA, the CDR3 is TGCGCCAGCAGCCCGCAGGAGGGGGCGGGAACCGGGGAGCTGTTTTTT. It is translated as CASSPQEGAGTGELFF.

This chain joins TRBV6-1 and TRBJ2-7; a weak D match, TRBD2 (6 bases). Germline loops: CDR1 MNHNS, CDR2 SASEGT. CDR3 length: 12 residues. With 7 bases removed from V and 6 bases from J, the gap between germline ends came to 13 bases. The CDR3 here is CASNWKGGEQYF. DNA for the CDR3: TGTGCCAGCAACTGGAAGGGAGGCGAGCAGTACTTC.